Each of the 20 T cell receptor beta chains below was sequenced from the same sample in a study of blood T cell repertoires in COVID-19. Assay used: immunoSEQ multiplex PCR; TCRdb lists only in-frame clones, some missing. Counted here are roughly 280,000 clones, approximately 86% occurring once; the ten biggest clones make up about 8.6%. Sample: peripheral blood. The origin of the receptors is a man in his forties with active or convalescent COVID-19.

This sequence joins TRBV5-5 and TRBJ2-3, with 9 bases identical to TRBD1. Germline CDR1 is SGHKS and CDR2 is YYEKEE (reference sequence). The CDR3 length is 16 residues. The V gene end was trimmed by 4 bases and the J gene end by 7 bases; junction bases not matched to a gene: 13. The CDR3 spells CASSLMGGQGGNTQYF. CDR3 sequence (DNA): TGTGCCAGCAGCCTAATGGGGGGACAGGGAGGGAATACGCAGTATTTT.

The CDR3 spells CASSGGQGLAADEQFF. CDR3 nucleotide sequence: TGCGCCAGCAGCGGGGGCCAAGGACTAGCGGCGGATGAGCAGTTCTTC. The rearrangement links TRBV5-1 to TRBJ2-1; 10 bases are a match to TRBD2. The length of the CDR3 is 16 residues. The germline V gene encodes CDR1 SGHRS and CDR2 YFSETQ. J lost 8 bases, V lost 4 bases, and 12 bases had no gene match.

This clone was picked up one time. The V gene is TRBV10-3, the J gene TRBJ2-2, with D perhaps TRBD1 (6 bases). The CDR3 runs to 14 residues. V lost 4 bases and J 4 bases, leaving 10 bases between the germline ends. CDR1 ENHRY and CDR2 SYGVKD come from the germline V gene. This CDR3 reads CAISGTESTGELFF. The CDR3 nucleotides are TGTGCCATCAGTGGGACAGAAAGCACCGGGGAGCTGTTTTTT.

The chain is built from TRBV9 and TRBJ1-2; D unresolved. V was trimmed by 3 bases and J by 4 bases, leaving 10 bases between them. The CDR3 runs 13 residues. Germline CDR1 reads SGDLS; CDR2 reads YYNGEE. The CDR3 here is CASSARSGYGYTF. The CDR3 coding sequence is TGTGCCAGCAGCGCCCGCTCGGGCTATGGCTACACCTTC.

This chain joins TRBV7-9 and TRBJ2-3; no definite D call. This CDR3 has 14 amino acids. Per the germline V gene, CDR1 is SEHNR and CDR2 is FQNEAQ (reference sequence). The V end was cut by 1 base, the J end by 5 bases, with 10 bases between. Written as DNA, the CDR3 is TGTGCCAGCAGCTTAGGACAAGCAAGAGATACGCAGTATTTT. It yields the protein CASSLGQARDTQYF.

This clone showed up just a few times. The chain couples TRBV12-5 to TRBJ1-1, with D unresolved. Trimming shortened V by 6 bases and J by 1 base, and 9 bases separated the two germline ends. The CDR3 is 13 residues long. Germline V gene sequence: CDR1 LGHNT, CDR2 FRNRAP. CDR3 nucleotide sequence: TGTGCTAGTGGGCTGTTCGGGAACACTGAAGCTTTCTTT. Protein product: CASGLFGNTEAFF.

The V call is TRBV6-5, the J call TRBJ1-5; weak D call: TRBD1 (5 bases). V lost 0 bases, J lost 6 bases, and 12 bases lay in between. The germline V gene has CDR1 MNHEY and CDR2 SVGAGI. This CDR3 spans 15 amino acids. The CDR3 DNA is TGTGCCAGCAGTTACTCGACTGATAGGGGTCAGCCCCAGCATTTT. Residues: CASSYSTDRGQPQHF.

J is TRBJ2-5 and V is TRBV9, with 10 bases identical to TRBD2. V gave up 6 bases and J gave up 1 base; unmatched junction bases: 6. CDR1 and CDR2 (germline): SGDLS, YYNGEE. The CDR3 consists of 15 residues. CDR3 residues: CASNPGLAVQETQYF. CDR3 in DNA: TGTGCCAGCAATCCCGGACTAGCGGTCCAAGAGACCCAGTACTTC. Using reference TRBV9 and TRBJ2-5 for the parts outside the CDR3, the full variable domain is DSGVTQTPKHLITATGQRVTLRCSPRSGDLSVYWYQQSLDQGLQFLIQYYNGEERAKGNILERFSAQQFPDLHSELNLSSLELGDSALYFCASNPGLAVQETQYFGPGTRLLVL.

The V gene is TRBV4-1, the J gene TRBJ2-1; 8 bases map to TRBD2. The V and J ends lost 4 bases and 6 bases, in that order; junction bases with no gene match: 11. The CDR3 extends over 16 amino acids. CDR1 is MGHRA, CDR2 YSYEKL, per germline. The CDR3 here is CASSPQTPLAGNEQFF. CDR3 bases: TGCGCCAGCAGCCCCCAGACTCCCCTAGCGGGCAATGAGCAGTTCTTC.

The chain joins TRBV9 to TRBJ1-2; D gene unclear. Trimming stripped 0 bases from V and 3 bases from J, with 12 bases between. Germline lookup yields CDR1 SGDLS and CDR2 YYNGEE. This CDR3 comprises 15 residues. The CDR3 DNA sequence: TGTGCCAGCAGCGTAGAGGCCGGAGACCACTATGGCTACACCTTC. Its protein is CASSVEAGDHYGYTF.

V and J are TRBV14 and TRBJ2-7, with no clear D. V was clipped by 1 base and J by 3 bases, with 10 bases between them. The CDR3 contains 14 residues. The germline CDR1 and CDR2 sequences are SGHDN and FVKESK. CDR3 DNA sequence: TGTGCCAGCAGCCAAGGACTGCTATTCTACGAGCAGTACTTC. Protein product: CASSQGLLFYEQYF.

The chain uses TRBV9 and TRBJ1-6; D is possibly TRBD1 (6 bases). This CDR3 contains 14 residues. The germline V gene has CDR1 SGDLS and CDR2 YYNGEE. V was trimmed by 4 bases and J by 9 bases, leaving 14 bases between them. CDR3 sequence (DNA): TGTGCCAGCAGCTCCCGACAGGATCTTTCACCCCTCCACTTT. This encodes CASSSRQDLSPLHF.

The chain joins TRBV7-2 to TRBJ1-6, with TRBD1 matching 9 bases. The ends lost 5 bases at V and 9 bases at J; junction bases unmatched: 8. Germline values: CDR1 SGHTA, CDR2 FQGNSA. This CDR3 comprises 15 residues. Here the CDR3 reads CASSPRDRASSPLHF. Written as DNA, the CDR3 is TGTGCCAGCAGCCCCCGGGACAGGGCTAGTTCACCCCTCCACTTT.

This chain uses TRBV7-9 with TRBJ1-1; D call uncertain. This CDR3 comprises 14 residues. Germline V gene lookup returns CDR1 SEHNR and CDR2 FQNEAQ (reference sequence). V was clipped by 5 bases and J by 7 bases, with 17 bases between them. CDR3 residues: CASSPGGLWGEAFF. The CDR3 DNA sequence: TGTGCCAGCAGCCCTGGCGGGTTGTGGGGTGAAGCTTTCTTT.

The J gene is TRBJ2-7, the V gene TRBV9; 11 bases agree with TRBD2. Germline trimming cut 2 bases from V and 5 bases from J; bases unmatched to any gene: 3. Germline lookup yields CDR1 SGDLS and CDR2 YYNGEE. There are 14 residues in the CDR3. The CDR3 is CASSVTSGSNEQYF. Written as DNA, the CDR3 is TGTGCCAGCAGCGTTACTAGCGGGAGCAACGAGCAGTACTTC.

The chain links TRBV6-5 to TRBJ1-1; D remains unclear. CDR1 and CDR2 from the germline V gene are MNHEY and SVGAGI. The CDR3 runs 13 residues. V was trimmed by 10 bases and J by 0 bases, leaving 12 bases between them. This CDR3 reads CATNLEMNTEAFF. The CDR3 coding sequence is TGTGCCACCAACCTCGAGATGAACACTGAAGCTTTCTTT.

The rearrangement links TRBV19 to TRBJ2-1; 7 nucleotides line up with TRBD2. The CDR3 spans 15 residues. The germline gives CDR1 LNHDA, CDR2 SQIVND (reference sequence). V was clipped by 3 bases and J by 2 bases; unmatched bases: 4. CDR3 sequence: CASSIELATYNEQFF. In DNA, the CDR3 is TGTGCCAGTAGTATCGAACTAGCGACCTACAATGAGCAGTTCTTC.

The gene calls are TRBV9 and TRBJ1-4; 9 bases match TRBD1. The CDR3 totals 15 residues. Germline values: CDR1 SGDLS, CDR2 YYNGEE. J gave up 10 bases and V 3 bases, and 10 bases lay outside the gene matches. In DNA form, the CDR3 reads TGTGCCAGCAGCGCTACCGGGACAGGGAGGGGAAAACTGTTTTTT. Protein product: CASSATGTGRGKLFF.

This CDR3 is CASSTGLSGNTIYF. Here the CDR3 DNA reads TGTGCCAGCAGCACAGGGCTCTCTGGAAACACCATATATTTT. The V call is TRBV11-2, the J call TRBJ1-3; a weak D match, TRBD1 (6 bases). V lost 5 bases and J 0 bases, leaving 8 bases between the germline ends. CDR1 and CDR2 from the germline V gene are SGHAT and FQNNGV. This CDR3 comprises 14 residues.

This rearrangement joins TRBV28 to TRBJ2-3; tentatively, D is TRBD2 (10 bases). With 6 bases removed from V and 0 bases from J, the gap between germline ends came to 28 bases. The germline CDR1 and CDR2 sequences are MDHEN and SYDVKM. This CDR3 has 20 residues. CDR3 DNA sequence: TGTGCCAGCAGGGGGACAGGGAGACTAGCGGGTCAATCTAGCACAGATACGCAGTATTTT. This gives the protein CASRGTGRLAGQSSTDTQYF.